The 20 T cell receptor beta chains in this list originate from one sample, sequenced in a study of blood T cell repertoires in COVID-19. Data came from immunoSEQ multiplex PCR; TCRdb stores just in-frame clones and leaves some out. Here the sample spans roughly 250,000 clones, around 88% being singletons. Input material: PBMCs or T cells enriched from blood (not recorded which). The source is a woman aged 50 to 65 who had recovered from COVID-19.

The rearrangement uses TRBV11-2 and TRBJ2-7; 7 positions agree with TRBD1. CDR1 is SGHAT, CDR2 FQNNGV, per germline. This CDR3 is 18 amino acids long. The V gene end was trimmed by 7 bases and the J gene end by 3 bases; junction bases not matched to a gene: 21. The CDR3 DNA reads TGTGCCAGCACAATACGAATACCGACGAGACAGGGAGTCTACGAGCAGTACTTC. Translation: CASTIRIPTRQGVYEQYF.

The rearrangement joins TRBV7-8 to TRBJ2-3, with D possibly TRBD2 on 5 matching bases. There are 16 residues in the CDR3. Per germline, CDR1 SGHVS and CDR2 FQNEAQ. Trimming pared 2 bases from V and 4 bases from J, leaving 16 bases between. CDR3 loop: CASSLLRVQNADTQYF. Here the CDR3 DNA reads TGTGCCAGCAGCTTATTGCGGGTCCAGAATGCAGATACGCAGTATTTT.

The chain recombines TRBV3-1 (or the pseudogene TRBV3-2) with TRBJ2-1; D remains ambiguous. The CDR3 spans 14 residues. The V and J ends lost 0 bases and 9 bases respectively, with 12 bases between them. The germline CDR1 and CDR2 sequences are LGHDT and YNNKEL (reference sequence). The CDR3 here is CASSQDQRLREQFF. The CDR3 coding sequence is TGTGCCAGCAGCCAAGATCAGAGGCTTCGTGAGCAGTTCTTC.

Written as DNA, the CDR3 is TGTGCCAGCAGCTACTACAGGGAGCCCGGCTACACCTTC. Its protein is CASSYYREPGYTF. The chain employs TRBV7-2 and TRBJ1-2; perhaps TRBD1 as D (6 bases). Trimming stripped 4 bases from V and 8 bases from J, with 14 bases between. Looked up from germline, CDR1 is SGHTA and CDR2 is FQGNSA. This CDR3 spans 13 amino acids.

V usage is TRBV3-1 (or the pseudogene TRBV3-2) and J usage is TRBJ1-1; D gene ambiguous. The CDR3 runs to 15 residues. Trimming removed 1 base from V and 5 bases from J, with 14 bases in between. The germline gives CDR1 LGHDT, CDR2 YNNKEL (reference sequence). Here the CDR3 DNA reads TGTGCCAGCAGCCAAGCCGGGAGAGTTAGGACTGAAGCTTTCTTT. Translation gives CASSQAGRVRTEAFF.

J is TRBJ2-7 and V is TRBV7-6, with TRBD1 as a possible D gene (5 bases). V shed 5 bases and J shed 4 bases, with 15 bases lying between them. CDR1 and CDR2 (germline): SGHVS, FNYEAQ. This CDR3 spans 14 amino acids. The CDR3 nucleotides read TGTGCCAGCAGCCTCCGGCTGGGGCCATACGAGCAGTACTTC. Translation gives CASSLRLGPYEQYF.

The chain employs TRBV5-4 and TRBJ1-1; no clear D gene. The CDR3 spans 13 residues. The germline V and J ends were trimmed by 4 bases and 4 bases, with 11 bases remaining between them. From germline, CDR1 is SGHNT and CDR2 YYREEE (reference sequence). The CDR3 region has the DNA TGTGCCAGCAGCCCACGGGAACCCACTGAAGCTTTCTTT. Amino acids: CASSPREPTEAFF. Complete variable domain (other parts from reference TRBV5-4 and TRBJ1-1): ETGVTQSPTHLIKTRGQQVTLRCSSQSGHNTVSWYQQALGQGPQFIFQYYREEENGRGNFPPRFSGLQFPNYSSELNVNALELDDSALYLCASSPREPTEAFFGQGTRLTVV.

This clone was seen only a few times. The J gene is TRBJ1-2, the V gene TRBV6-5; D call uncertain. This CDR3 is built from 14 residues. Germline loops: CDR1 MNHEY, CDR2 SVGAGI. V was cut by 4 bases and J by 4 bases, with 13 bases left in between. CDR3: CASSFFTGSYGYTF. The CDR3 DNA is TGTGCCAGCAGTTTCTTCACCGGGTCCTATGGCTACACCTTC.

The chain recombines TRBV18 with TRBJ1-2; D unclear. CDR1 and CDR2 from the germline V gene are KGHSH and LQKENI. This CDR3 contains 14 residues. Trimming left V 3 bases short and J 4 bases short, with 12 bases between. Here the CDR3 reads CASSPPTDLYGYTF. CDR3 coding DNA: TGTGCCAGCTCACCGCCTACAGATCTCTATGGCTACACCTTC.

V gene TRBV5-5 combines with J gene TRBJ2-7, with TRBD1 matching 8 bases. The CDR3 is 16 amino acids. Germline V gene lookup returns CDR1 SGHKS and CDR2 YYEKEE (reference sequence). V trimming: 2 bases; J trimming: 4 bases; junction bases outside the gene matches: 11. Here the CDR3 DNA reads TGTGCCAGCAGCTTCTTACTGACAGGGGTAAAGTACGAGCAGTACTTC. Its translation is CASSFLLTGVKYEQYF.

The rearrangement links TRBV7-8 to TRBJ2-3; 8 bases are shared with TRBD1. J gave up 1 base and V 5 bases, and 8 bases lay outside the gene matches. Germline V gives CDR1 SGHVS, CDR2 FQNEAQ. This CDR3 has 16 residues. This CDR3 is CASSPRTGLGTDTQYF. Here the CDR3 DNA reads TGTGCCAGCAGCCCCCGGACAGGGCTTGGCACAGATACGCAGTATTTT.

This clone was observed a few times. The chain employs TRBV4-1 and TRBJ2-5; D remains unclear. With 4 bases removed from V and 5 bases from J, the gap between germline ends came to 20 bases. Germline-derived CDR1 and CDR2 are MGHRA and YSYEKL. The CDR3 covers 16 residues. CDR3 coding DNA: TGCGCCAGCAGCCCAACCGAGGCTAGTGCCTGGGAGACCCAGTACTTC. Encoded protein: CASSPTEASAWETQYF.

The J gene is TRBJ1-2, the V gene TRBV3-1 (or the pseudogene TRBV3-2); D is unresolved. V shed 0 bases and J shed 3 bases, with 17 bases lying between them. The CDR3 has 17 residues. Germline V gene lookup returns CDR1 LGHDT and CDR2 YNNKEL (reference sequence). CDR3 DNA: TGTGCCAGCAGCCAAGATCCGCCGGCAAAGCAGGACTATGGCTACACCTTC. This sequence encodes CASSQDPPAKQDYGYTF.

This rearrangement joins TRBV27 to TRBJ2-2, with D perhaps matching TRBD1 (6 bases). Germline loops: CDR1 MNHEY, CDR2 SMNVEV (reference sequence). Trimming took off 2 bases at V and 2 bases at J, with 12 bases between the two ends. CDR3 length equals 16 residues. CDR3 residues: CASSLMRQDNTGELFF. The CDR3 DNA reads TGTGCCAGCAGTTTAATGAGACAGGATAACACCGGGGAGCTGTTTTTT.

The rearrangement uses TRBV18 and TRBJ2-5; TRBD1 matches 10 bases. Germline V gene lookup returns CDR1 KGHSH and CDR2 LQKENI. The J segment lost 1 base and the V segment lost 2 bases, leaving 13 bases of the junction unmatched. The CDR3 extends over 19 amino acids. CDR3 in DNA: TGTGCCAGCTCACCATTCACTATGTCCCGGACAGGGGGCCAAGAGACCCAGTACTTC. Translated: CASSPFTMSRTGGQETQYF.

This rearrangement joins TRBV19 to TRBJ1-5; no firm D call. With 4 bases removed from V and 8 bases from J, the gap between germline ends came to 12 bases. Per germline, CDR1 LNHDA and CDR2 SQIVND (reference sequence). The CDR3 consists of 13 residues. The CDR3, as DNA: TGTGCCAGTAGTACTTCACGGGAGAAGCCCCAGCATTTT. It encodes CASSTSREKPQHF. The full variable domain, with the rest looked up from reference TRBV19 and TRBJ1-5, is DGGITQSPKYLFRKEGQNVTLSCEQNLNHDAMYWYRQDPGQGLRLIYYSQIVNDFQKGDIAEGYSVSREKKESFPLTVTSAQKNPTAFYLCASSTSREKPQHFGDGTRLSIL.

Worth noting for this clone: Other DNA sequences in this sample translate to the same CDR3. The chain uses TRBV5-1 and TRBJ2-7; 7 bases agree with TRBD1. This CDR3 spans 14 amino acids. Trimming at V came to 1 base and at J to 1 base, leaving 2 bases not matched to a gene. CDR1 and CDR2 (germline): SGHRS, YFSETQ. CDR3: CASSLRDSSYEQYF. The DNA of the CDR3 is TGCGCCAGCAGCTTGAGGGACAGTTCCTACGAGCAGTACTTC.

The chain carries TRBV19 and TRBJ2-3; 9 nucleotides line up with TRBD1. In germline, CDR1 is LNHDA, CDR2 SQIVND (reference sequence). CDR3 length equals 16 residues. Unmatched junction bases numbered 9, after V lost 0 bases and J lost 8 bases. Written as DNA, the CDR3 is TGTGCCAGTAGTATAGAGACAGGGGGGACTACCTTTACGCAGTATTTT. It yields the protein CASSIETGGTTFTQYF. The full variable domain, completed using reference TRBV19 and TRBJ2-3, is DGGITQSPKYLFRKEGQNVTLSCEQNLNHDAMYWYRQDPGQGLRLIYYSQIVNDFQKGDIAEGYSVSREKKESFPLTVTSAQKNPTAFYLCASSIETGGTTFTQYFGPGTRLTVL.

The V call is TRBV15, the J call TRBJ2-3; 10 bases are shared with TRBD2. CDR1 and CDR2 (germline): LNHNV, YYDKDF (reference sequence). The CDR3 has 17 amino acids. Trimming took 1 base from V and 2 from J; bases not matched to a gene: 6. CDR3 sequence reads: CATSRGALAGTTDTQYF. DNA for the CDR3: TGTGCCACCAGCAGAGGAGCACTAGCGGGGACCACAGATACGCAGTATTTT.

V and J are TRBV10-3 and TRBJ1-1, with 7 positions matching TRBD1. The ends lost 4 bases at V and 5 bases at J; junction bases unmatched: 7. The CDR3 runs to 14 residues. The V gene's germline CDR1 is ENHRY and CDR2 SYGVKD. CDR3 nucleotides: TGTGCCATCAGTGCAAGACAGGGTGAAACTGAAGCTTTCTTT. It translates to CAISARQGETEAFF.